The 17 T cell receptor beta chains reported below all come from one sample, sequenced in a study of vaccination effects on CD4 cells after COVID-19. Antigens for these TCRs are unknown. The protocol was immunoSEQ multiplex PCR, while the TCRdb copy is restricted to in-frame clones and leaves out a portion. The table lists under 50,000 clones, around 70% of them singletons. Following 10 days of culture, CD4+ T cells were isolated. Sequenced here: CD4+ T cells from PBMCs cultured without peptide, sampled before COVID-19 vaccination. Every receptor here comes from a human donor who had a prior SARS-CoV-2 infection.

This clone has just a few counts. This chain uses TRBV2 with TRBJ2-5; D is ambiguous. The CDR3 spans 11 residues. Germline V gene sequence: CDR1 SNHLY, CDR2 FYNNEI. The V and J ends lost 8 bases and 2 bases respectively, with 6 bases between them. DNA for the CDR3: TGTGCCAGCCTCCGACAAGAGACCCAGTACTTC. This gives the protein CASLRQETQYF.

V gene TRBV5-1 combines with J gene TRBJ1-2, with D hard to call. Germline V gives CDR1 SGHRS, CDR2 YFSETQ. This CDR3 has 14 residues. V lost 0 bases and J lost 3, with 9 bases in between. The CDR3 region has the DNA TGCGCCAGCAGCTTGGGCGGAGGAGACTATGGCTACACCTTC. Amino acids: CASSLGGGDYGYTF.

The chain joins TRBV7-2 to TRBJ2-7; maybe TRBD1 (5 bases). CDR3 length equals 15 residues. Deletions cut 0 bases from V and 6 bases from J, with 15 bases between. The germline CDR1 and CDR2 sequences are SGHTA and FQGNSA. CDR3 sequence: CASSLAQVLQGEQYF. In DNA form, the CDR3 reads TGTGCCAGCAGCTTAGCGCAGGTATTGCAGGGCGAGCAGTACTTC.

The chain carries TRBV21-1 and TRBJ2-5; the table's D gene call, TRBD2, was not cross checked with the DNA. TRBV21-1 is designated a pseudogene. CDR3 length equals 20 residues. CDR3 nucleotides: TGTGCCAGCAGACAACTCGGGACAGGGGGACTAGCGGGGCCCCAAGAGACCCAGTACTTC. It specifies CASRQLGTGGLAGPQETQYF.

The V gene is TRBV19, the J gene TRBJ2-1; TRBD2 might be the D (6 bases). CDR3 length equals 15 residues. Trimming left V 3 bases short and J 6 bases short, with 15 bases between. Germline-derived CDR1 and CDR2 are LNHDA and SQIVND (reference sequence). Here the CDR3 DNA reads TGTGCCAGTAGTATTTCCAGGGAGGTGCGCAATGAGCAGTTCTTC. Translated, it gives CASSISREVRNEQFF.

V and J are TRBV6-2 or TRBV6-3 and TRBJ2-1; 7 bases agree with TRBD1. V lost 5 bases and J lost 6; bases outside the gene matches: 1. In germline, CDR1 is MNHEY, CDR2 SVGEGT. This CDR3 has 12 residues. The CDR3 DNA reads TGTGCCAGCAGTCCAGGGGGCAATGAGCAGTTCTTC. It translates to CASSPGGNEQFF.

The chain couples TRBV6-5 to TRBJ2-5; a possible D gene is TRBD1 (6 bases). V lost 2 bases and J 4 bases, leaving 17 bases between the germline ends. Looked up from germline, CDR1 is MNHEY and CDR2 is SVGAGI. The CDR3 loop spans 16 amino acids. The CDR3 DNA follows: TGTGCCAGCAGTTACGACAGGCCAACCCATCTAGAGACCCAGTACTTC. Amino acids: CASSYDRPTHLETQYF.

The rearrangement joins TRBV9 to TRBJ2-5, with 8 nucleotides matching TRBD1. With 4 bases clipped from V and 1 base from J, the junction kept 3 bases outside the gene matches. The CDR3 has 14 residues. CDR1 and CDR2 (germline): SGDLS, YYNGEE. The CDR3 loop is CASSRTGGQETQYF. DNA for the CDR3: TGTGCCAGCAGCCGAACAGGGGGCCAAGAGACCCAGTACTTC.

V is TRBV10-3 and J is TRBJ2-5; 8 bases are shared with TRBD1. The germline V gene has CDR1 ENHRY and CDR2 SYGVKD. V lost 6 bases to trimming and J lost 3 bases; unmatched junction nucleotides: 9. The CDR3 contains 15 residues. CDR3 sequence: CAIRPGQGGKETQYF. The CDR3 DNA reads TGTGCCATCAGACCCGGACAGGGTGGGAAAGAGACCCAGTACTTC.

To note about this clone: A junction boundary mismatches the germline segment, possibly from a read error. The chain carries TRBV7-7 and TRBJ2-5, with 7 bases lining up with TRBD1. This CDR3 contains 14 residues. Germline CDR1 reads SSHAT; CDR2 reads FNYEAQ (reference sequence). CDR3 in amino acids: CASSLGTVQETQYF. The CDR3 DNA follows: TGTGCTAGCAGCTTAGGGACAGTCCAAGAGACCCAGTACTTC.

This chain joins TRBV5-1 and TRBJ1-4; no reliable D call. The CDR3 runs 14 residues. The germline V gene has CDR1 SGHRS and CDR2 YFSETQ. V lost 0 bases, J lost 7 bases, and 10 bases lay in between. The CDR3 spells CASSLGSFGEKLFF. In DNA form, the CDR3 reads TGCGCCAGCAGCTTGGGGTCCTTTGGTGAAAAACTGTTTTTT. Supplemented by reference TRBV5-1 and TRBJ1-4, the full variable domain reads KAGVTQTPRYLIKTRGQQVTLSCSPISGHRSVSWYQQTPGQGLQFLFEYFSETQRNKGNFPGRFSGRQFSNSRSEMNVSTLELGDSALYLCASSLGSFGEKLFFGSGTQLSVL.

This chain's CDR3 is CASSLRGHTRDTQYF. In DNA, the CDR3 is TGTGCCAGCAGCTTAAGGGGACACACCAGGGATACGCAGTATTTT. The V gene is TRBV11-3, the J gene TRBJ2-3; D may be TRBD1 (6 bases). In germline, CDR1 is SGHNT, CDR2 YENEEA. The length of the CDR3 is 15 residues. The germline V and J ends were trimmed by 2 bases and 6 bases, with 15 bases remaining between them. Variable domain in full (rest from reference TRBV11-3 and TRBJ2-3): EAGVVQSPRYKIIEKKQPVAFWCNPISGHNTLYWYLQNLGQGPELLIRYENEEAVDDSQLPKDRFSAERLKGVDSTLKIQPAELGDSAVYLCASSLRGHTRDTQYFGPGTRLTVL.

The V call is TRBV9, the J call TRBJ1-1; 7 bases line up with TRBD1. The trim removed 4 bases at V and 7 bases at J, leaving 10 bases unmatched. Germline loops: CDR1 SGDLS, CDR2 YYNGEE. The CDR3 runs to 14 residues. The CDR3 bases are TGTGCCAGCAGCACTACGGGACAGCCTATTGAAGCTTTCTTT. It specifies CASSTTGQPIEAFF. Complete variable domain (other parts from reference TRBV9 and TRBJ1-1): DSGVTQTPKHLITATGQRVTLRCSPRSGDLSVYWYQQSLDQGLQFLIQYYNGEERAKGNILERFSAQQFPDLHSELNLSSLELGDSALYFCASSTTGQPIEAFFGQGTRLTVV.

The chain employs TRBV24-1 and TRBJ2-5; D ambiguous. CDR3 length: 14 amino acids. Trimming stripped 4 bases from V and 1 base from J, with 9 bases between. Germline-derived CDR1 and CDR2 are KGHDR and SFDVKD. The CDR3 DNA reads as TGTGCCACCAGTGACCCAGCCTTCCAAGAGACCCAGTACTTC. Translated, it gives CATSDPAFQETQYF.

The chain's CDR3 is CASSQQGGQETQYF. For the CDR3, the DNA is TGTGCCAGCAGTCAACAGGGGGGTCAAGAGACCCAGTACTTC. The chain uses TRBV7-2 and TRBJ2-5; TRBD1 matches at 8 bases. V shed 6 bases and J 2 bases; nucleotides not matched to a gene: 5. CDR1 and CDR2 (germline): SGHTA, FQGNSA. The CDR3 runs to 14 residues. The full variable domain, rest sourced from reference TRBV7-2 and TRBJ2-5, is GAGVSQSPSNKVTEKGKDVELRCDPISGHTALYWYRQSLGQGLEFLIYFQGNSAPDKSGLPSDRFSAERTGGSVSTLTIQRTQQEDSAVYLCASSQQGGQETQYFGPGTRLLVL.

This clone appeared a few times. This chain links TRBV10-3 with TRBJ2-2; D ambiguous. There are 14 residues in the CDR3. V was shortened by 2 bases and J by 2 bases, with 6 bases between the two germline ends. The germline gives CDR1 ENHRY, CDR2 SYGVKD. This chain's CDR3 is CAISETYNTGELFF. In nucleotides, the CDR3 is TGTGCCATCAGTGAGACTTACAACACCGGGGAGCTGTTTTTT.

This clone was seen only a few times. V usage is TRBV5-1 and J usage is TRBJ2-1; tentative D call: TRBD2 (6 bases). Germline-derived CDR1 and CDR2 are SGHRS and YFSETQ. Trimming shortened V by 5 bases and J by 3 bases, and 12 bases separated the two germline ends. This CDR3 comprises 14 residues. CDR3 residues: CASREGRNYNEQFF. CDR3 DNA sequence: TGCGCCAGCAGGGAGGGACGAAACTACAATGAGCAGTTCTTC.